The 28 T cell receptor beta chains below were found in one sample sequenced in a study of cytomegalovirus exposure and HLA in healthy donors (dated by TCRdb to 2017 to 2019). Library prep was done by the immunoSEQ multiplex PCR assay. Not all clones reach the TCRdb copy of this immuneACCESS table, which keeps in-frame sequences only. Checked studies attribute under half of the gap to unresolved V genes and leave the rest unexplained. This sample holds 200,000 to 300,000 clones; about 90% were observed only once. In total, the top ten clones hold around 1.2% of the sample. The sequenced material came from PBMCs. The origin of the receptors is a woman aged 25 to 45 in good health and CMV-seropositive.

This chain joins TRBV5-1 and TRBJ2-1, with 7 bases matching TRBD1. The CDR3 totals 16 residues. Germline lookup yields CDR1 SGHRS and CDR2 YFSETQ. V lost 3 bases, J lost 1 base, and 7 bases stayed unmatched. The CDR3 loop reads CASSSDPTGSYNEQFF. As DNA, the CDR3 is TGCGCCAGCAGCTCTGACCCGACAGGGTCCTACAATGAGCAGTTCTTC.

This clone was detected once. This chain links TRBV27 with TRBJ2-6; the match to TRBD1 covers 7 bases. CDR1 is MNHEY and CDR2 is SMNVEV in the germline V gene (reference sequence). The CDR3 contains 15 residues. The V gene end was trimmed by 4 bases and the J gene end by 5 bases; junction bases not matched to a gene: 5. The CDR3 bases are TGTGCCAGCAGTTCCGGACAGGTTCGGGCCAACGTCCTGACTTTC. Protein sequence: CASSSGQVRANVLTF.

The rearrangement joins TRBV5-1 to TRBJ2-7; 8 bases are shared with TRBD1. The CDR3 spans 13 residues. With 4 bases clipped from V and 6 bases from J, the junction kept 6 bases outside the gene matches. CDR1 and CDR2 (germline): SGHRS, YFSETQ. CDR3 DNA: TGCGCCAGCAGCAACGGACAGGGCGCCGAGCAGTACTTC. It translates to CASSNGQGAEQYF.

V usage is TRBV4-1 and J usage is TRBJ2-7, with D maybe TRBD1 (6 bases). The V end lost 0 bases, the J end lost 0 bases, and 15 bases lay between the germline ends. The CDR3 totals 17 residues. Per germline, CDR1 MGHRA and CDR2 YSYEKL. In DNA, the CDR3 is TGCGCCAGCAGCCAAGATTGGGACACCGGCTCCTCCTACGAGCAGTACTTC. This translates into CASSQDWDTGSSYEQYF.

The rearrangement links TRBV27 to TRBJ2-5; D not certain. CDR1 is MNHEY and CDR2 is SMNVEV in the germline V gene (reference sequence). The V and J ends lost 0 bases and 2 bases respectively, with 10 bases between them. CDR3 length: 15 amino acids. The CDR3 DNA reads as TGTGCCAGCAGTTTATCTTGGCAGTCGCAAGAGACCCAGTACTTC. Protein: CASSLSWQSQETQYF.

This clone was detected once. V is TRBV27 and J is TRBJ2-1; maybe TRBD2 (5 bases). CDR1 and CDR2 from the germline V gene are MNHEY and SMNVEV (reference sequence). There are 15 residues in the CDR3. Trimming took 5 bases from V and 4 from J, leaving 15 bases between them. In nucleotides, the CDR3 is TGTGCCAGCAGTCCTGCCAGCGGCAGTTACAATGAGCAGTTCTTC. This gives the protein CASSPASGSYNEQFF.

This rearrangement joins TRBV6-6 to TRBJ1-1; unclear D gene. Trimming left V 7 bases short and J 7 bases short, with 16 bases between. This CDR3 is built from 13 residues. Germline V lookup: CDR1 MNHNY, CDR2 SVGAGI (reference sequence). CDR3 sequence reads: CASTPRLPGEAFF. The CDR3 nucleotides read TGTGCCAGCACCCCCCGCCTTCCCGGTGAAGCTTTCTTT.

J is TRBJ2-1 and V is TRBV29-1; 9 bases fit TRBD1. This CDR3 spans 14 amino acids. Germline V CDR1 and CDR2: SQVTM, ANQGSEA. V shed 4 bases and J 3 bases; nucleotides not matched to a gene: 4. CDR3 DNA sequence: TGCAGCGTTGCCCGGGACAGGGACTACAATGAGCAGTTCTTC. It codes for CSVARDRDYNEQFF.

This clone was seen just once. This chain joins TRBV5-1 and TRBJ1-3, with D tentatively TRBD1 (5 bases). CDR1 is SGHRS and CDR2 is YFSETQ in the germline V gene. V dropped 0 bases and J dropped 2 bases, with 12 bases sitting between them. The length of the CDR3 is 16 residues. The CDR3 nucleotides read TGCGCCAGCAGCTTGGCCCAGGGTTCCCCTGGAAACACCATATATTTT. Protein: CASSLAQGSPGNTIYF.

V usage is TRBV7-6 and J usage is TRBJ2-1; D unclear. The CDR3 totals 15 residues. The germline V gene has CDR1 SGHVS and CDR2 FNYEAQ. V lost 5 bases and J lost 4, with 15 bases in between. The CDR3 region has the DNA TGTGCCAGCAGCCACCCAGCCGAGAGGTACAATGAGCAGTTCTTC. This gives the protein CASSHPAERYNEQFF.

This clone showed up just a few times. This chain connects TRBV30 to TRBJ1-5; D possibly corresponds to TRBD1 (5 bases). Per germline, CDR1 GTSNPN and CDR2 SVGIG (reference sequence). The CDR3 has 15 amino acids. Deletions cut 0 bases from V and 0 bases from J, with 9 bases between. The CDR3 coding sequence is TGTGCCTGGAGTGTAAGGCAGGGTAGCAATCAGCCCCAGCATTTT. This translates into CAWSVRQGSNQPQHF. Full variable domain (remainder filled in from reference TRBV30 and TRBJ1-5): SQTIHQWPATLVQPVGSPLSLECTVEGTSNPNLYWYRQAAGRGLQLLFYSVGIGQISSEVPQNLSASRPQDRQFILSSKKLLLSDSGFYLCAWSVRQGSNQPQHFGDGTRLSIL.

CDR3 protein: CASSLQGTSYEQYF. The CDR3 bases are TGTGCCAGCAGCTTACAGGGTACCTCCTACGAGCAGTACTTC. The V call is TRBV7-3, the J call TRBJ2-7; D possibly corresponds to TRBD1 (5 bases). Per germline, CDR1 SGHTA and CDR2 FQGTGA. This CDR3 has 14 residues. Trimming stripped 2 bases from V and 0 bases from J, with 8 bases between. The full variable domain, with the rest looked up from reference TRBV7-3 and TRBJ2-7, is GAGVSQTPSNKVTEKGKYVELRCDPISGHTALYWYRQSLGQGPEFLIYFQGTGAADDSGLPNDRFFAVRPEGSVSTLKIQRTERGDSAVYLCASSLQGTSYEQYFGPGTRLTVT.

Written as DNA, the CDR3 is TGTGCCAGCAGCGTCGGACTAGCGGGAGATGGGAGCTCCTACAATGAGCAGTTCTTC. Protein: CASSVGLAGDGSSYNEQFF. This chain uses TRBV9 with TRBJ2-1; TRBD2 agrees at 13 bases. CDR1 is SGDLS, CDR2 YYNGEE, per germline. The CDR3 consists of 19 residues. Unmatched junction bases numbered 8, after V lost 2 bases and J lost 0 bases.

The V and J genes are TRBV9 and TRBJ2-3; the D is unclear. The CDR3 has 16 residues. V shed 0 bases and J shed 6 bases, with 17 bases lying between them. Germline V gene lookup returns CDR1 SGDLS and CDR2 YYNGEE. The CDR3 DNA reads TGTGCCAGCAGCGTAGTAAGCCCCTTGCTCACGGATACGCAGTATTTT. Protein product: CASSVVSPLLTDTQYF.

This chain uses TRBV10-2 with TRBJ2-1; a possible D gene is TRBD1 (5 bases). Trimming removed 8 bases from V and 0 bases from J, with 8 bases in between. This CDR3 comprises 13 residues. Germline-derived CDR1 and CDR2 are WSHSY and SAAADI. The CDR3 nucleotides read TGCGCCAGCGAAGGGGCCTCCTACAATGAGCAGTTCTTC. Its translation is CASEGASYNEQFF.

V gene TRBV7-2 combines with J gene TRBJ2-5; D possibly corresponds to TRBD2 (5 bases). The CDR3 consists of 12 residues. Germline CDR1 SGHTA, CDR2 FQGNSA. V was trimmed by 6 bases and J by 5 bases, leaving 10 bases between them. CDR3 region: CASSRGRETQYF. In DNA form, the CDR3 reads TGTGCCAGCAGTCGAGGGCGGGAGACCCAGTACTTC.

The chain recombines TRBV10-3 with TRBJ2-3, with 10 bases that match TRBD1. This CDR3 spans 15 amino acids. Germline V CDR1 and CDR2: ENHRY, SYGVKD. Unmatched junction bases numbered 5, after V lost 2 bases and J lost 6 bases. The CDR3 sequence: CAISEGTGDADTQYF. The CDR3 region has the DNA TGTGCCATCAGTGAGGGGACAGGGGATGCGGATACGCAGTATTTT.

The chain is built from TRBV18 and TRBJ1-2; D call uncertain. Trimming removed 2 bases from V and 0 bases from J, with 7 bases in between. The germline CDR1 and CDR2 sequences are KGHSH and LQKENI. CDR3 size: 14 residues. The CDR3 bases are TGTGCCAGCTCACCAGATAGCCCTAACTATGGCTACACCTTC. As protein: CASSPDSPNYGYTF.

The chain combines TRBV14 with TRBJ2-7; TRBD2 might be the D (6 bases). CDR1 SGHDN and CDR2 FVKESK come from the germline V gene. The CDR3 contains 15 residues. V lost 4 bases, J lost 6 bases, and 19 bases lay in between. The DNA of the CDR3 is TGTGCCAGCAGCCGGCGTGGGACTTCGGCTTCCGAGCAGTACTTC. Protein sequence: CASSRRGTSASEQYF.

V is TRBV7-2 and J is TRBJ2-1; 8 positions agree with TRBD1. The V and J ends lost 5 bases and 1 base, in that order; junction bases with no gene match: 7. The CDR3 covers 16 residues. CDR1 and CDR2 (germline): SGHTA, FQGNSA. CDR3 in amino acids: CASSRTNRGSYNEQFF. For the CDR3, the DNA is TGTGCCAGCAGCCGCACAAACAGGGGGTCCTACAATGAGCAGTTCTTC.

This chain connects TRBV15 to TRBJ2-1; 13 bases are shared with TRBD2. With 0 bases clipped from V and 4 bases from J, the junction kept 6 bases outside the gene matches. CDR1 and CDR2 (germline): LNHNV, YYDKDF (reference sequence). The CDR3 is 18 amino acids. The CDR3: CATSRDAGTSGAYNEQFF. The CDR3 nucleotides are TGTGCCACCAGCAGAGACGCCGGGACTAGCGGGGCATACAATGAGCAGTTCTTC.

This chain joins TRBV13 and TRBJ2-7; the match to TRBD2 covers 8 bases. The CDR3 runs to 13 residues. In germline, CDR1 is PRHDT, CDR2 FYEKMQ (reference sequence). Trimming removed 7 bases from V and 0 bases from J; junction bases left unmatched: 2. The CDR3 DNA reads TGTGCCAGCACGGGGGGGGACTCCTACGAGCAGTACTTC. This encodes CASTGGDSYEQYF.

This clone was recorded once. CDR3 bases: TGCAGCTCATCAGGGACATCCCATGGCTACACCTTC. Translated: CSSSGTSHGYTF. The J gene is TRBJ1-2, the V gene TRBV29-1, with TRBD1 as a possible D gene (6 bases). The CDR3 is made up of 12 amino acids. Germline V gives CDR1 SQVTM, CDR2 ANQGSEA. Between the trimmed V and J ends, which lost 8 bases and 6 bases, there was a span of 16 bases.

The chain recombines TRBV6-1 with TRBJ2-2, with 9 positions matching TRBD1. CDR1 MNHNS and CDR2 SASEGT come from the germline V gene. The V gene end was trimmed by 5 bases and the J gene end by 5 bases; junction bases not matched to a gene: 3. This CDR3 has 14 residues. This CDR3 reads CASSRDRVTGELFF. In DNA, the CDR3 is TGTGCCAGCAGTCGGGACAGGGTAACCGGGGAGCTGTTTTTT.

V is TRBV7-9 and J is TRBJ2-7; perhaps TRBD1 as D (5 bases). From germline, CDR1 is SEHNR and CDR2 FQNEAQ (reference sequence). V was clipped by 2 bases and J by 2 bases, with 10 bases between them. The CDR3 contains 14 residues. The CDR3 nucleotides read TGTGCCAGCAGCTTAATGCAGGGCACCTACGAGCAGTACTTC. Its protein is CASSLMQGTYEQYF. The whole variable domain, filled in from reference TRBV7-9 and TRBJ2-7, reads DTGVSQNPRHKITKRGQNVTFRCDPISEHNRLYWYRQTLGQGPEFLTYFQNEAQLEKSRLLSDRFSAERPKGSFSTLEIQRTEQGDSAMYLCASSLMQGTYEQYFGPGTRLTVT.

In DNA, the CDR3 is TGTGCCAGCAGCCCCAACAGGGGGCATACCGGGGAGCTGTTTTTT. It codes for CASSPNRGHTGELFF. The chain recombines TRBV7-8 with TRBJ2-2; 9 nucleotides line up with TRBD1. The trim removed 5 bases at V and 5 bases at J, leaving 6 bases unmatched. Germline-derived CDR1 and CDR2 are SGHVS and FQNEAQ. CDR3 length: 15 amino acids.

V gene TRBV28 combines with J gene TRBJ1-1; perhaps TRBD1 as D (6 bases). Deletions cut 5 bases from V and 0 bases from J, with 13 bases between. The CDR3 has 15 residues. Germline assignment: CDR1 MDHEN and CDR2 SYDVKM. In nucleotides, the CDR3 is TGTGCCAGCAGTCCAGGGCAGGGGATGAACACTGAAGCTTTCTTT. It specifies CASSPGQGMNTEAFF.

The chain recombines TRBV4-1 with TRBJ1-5; 7 bases align to TRBD1. The CDR3 consists of 15 residues. V gave up 1 base and J gave up 5 bases; unmatched junction bases: 5. CDR1 and CDR2 from the germline V gene are MGHRA and YSYEKL. This CDR3 reads CASSQGIQGYQPQHF. Written as DNA, the CDR3 is TGCGCCAGCAGCCAAGGTATACAGGGGTATCAGCCCCAGCATTTT.